This TCR beta chain was documented in a study of CD4 T cells in relation to SARS-CoV-2 and coronaviruses. The CDR3 totals 16 residues. Between the trimmed V and J ends, which lost 3 bases and 5 bases, there was a span of 19 bases. Germline V lookup: CDR1 KGHSH, CDR2 LQKENI. The data were produced by immunoSEQ multiplex PCR, yet TCRdb's version contains in-frame clones alone and is incomplete. The table lists just under 30,000 clones, 72% of them singletons. About this clone itself: Its antigen is as yet unknown.

Before the COVID-19 pandemic, during about 2010-2018, CD4+ T cells were taken from unexposed donors. CD4+ T cells were isolated from the cells after roughly 11 days of culture. This chain links TRBV18 with TRBJ1-1; D is unclear. The TCR sequence derives from a human donor in good health. The specimen was CD4+ T cells from PBMCs, cultured in vitro. The CDR3 spells CASSPQDSPTGTEAFF. As DNA, the CDR3 is TGTGCCAGCTCACCGCAGGATTCTCCAACGGGGACTGAAGCTTTCTTT. The full variable domain, rest sourced from reference TRBV18 and TRBJ1-1, is NAGVMQNPRHLVRRRGQEARLRCSPMKGHSHVYWYRQLPEEGLKFMVYLQKENIIDESGMPKERFSAEFPKEGPSILRIQQVVRGDSAAYFCASSPQDSPTGTEAFFGQGTRLTVV.